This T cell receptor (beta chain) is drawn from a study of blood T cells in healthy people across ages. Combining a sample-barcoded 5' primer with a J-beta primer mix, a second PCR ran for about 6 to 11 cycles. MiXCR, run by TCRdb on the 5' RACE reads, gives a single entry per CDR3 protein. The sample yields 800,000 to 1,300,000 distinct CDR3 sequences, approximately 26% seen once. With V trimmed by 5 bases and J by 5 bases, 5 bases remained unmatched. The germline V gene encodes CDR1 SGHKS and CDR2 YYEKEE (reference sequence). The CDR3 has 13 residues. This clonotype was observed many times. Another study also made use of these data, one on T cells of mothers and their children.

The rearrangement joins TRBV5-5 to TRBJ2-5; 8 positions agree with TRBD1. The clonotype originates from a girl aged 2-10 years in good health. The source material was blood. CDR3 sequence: CASRTGVWETQYF. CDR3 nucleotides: TGTGCCAGCAGGACAGGGGTGTGGGAGACCCAGTACTTC.